The clone carrying this T cell receptor beta chain is a singleton in its sample. Its specificity is not known. The sample belongs to a study of T cell clonotyping in hematopoietic cell transplantation. Clones were sequenced by immunoSEQ multiplex PCR, and TCRdb holds only the in-frame ones, with some missing. This table has under 5,000 clones, roughly two thirds appearing once. The CDR3 is 15 amino acids. Germline values: CDR1 SNHLY, CDR2 FYNNEI. V dropped 5 bases and J dropped 1 base, with 15 bases sitting between them. Study-wide results and limits: Pathologically expanded recipient clonotypes increased progressively from day 30 to day 180 as diversity fell.

This sequence was found in a male patient aged 55 to 69 who had an allogeneic stem cell transplant, so the T cells may come from the graft donor. Some clones in this sample may be carry-over from other donors' samples. Source: PBMCs, taken 100 days after allogeneic stem cell transplant. This sequence joins TRBV2 and TRBJ2-7; the D call may be TRBD1 or TRBD2 (6 bases each). This chain's CDR3 is CASSRKGGPSYEQYF. CDR3 nucleotides: TGTGCCAGCAGTCGAAAAGGGGGGCCTTCCTACGAGCAGTACTTC.